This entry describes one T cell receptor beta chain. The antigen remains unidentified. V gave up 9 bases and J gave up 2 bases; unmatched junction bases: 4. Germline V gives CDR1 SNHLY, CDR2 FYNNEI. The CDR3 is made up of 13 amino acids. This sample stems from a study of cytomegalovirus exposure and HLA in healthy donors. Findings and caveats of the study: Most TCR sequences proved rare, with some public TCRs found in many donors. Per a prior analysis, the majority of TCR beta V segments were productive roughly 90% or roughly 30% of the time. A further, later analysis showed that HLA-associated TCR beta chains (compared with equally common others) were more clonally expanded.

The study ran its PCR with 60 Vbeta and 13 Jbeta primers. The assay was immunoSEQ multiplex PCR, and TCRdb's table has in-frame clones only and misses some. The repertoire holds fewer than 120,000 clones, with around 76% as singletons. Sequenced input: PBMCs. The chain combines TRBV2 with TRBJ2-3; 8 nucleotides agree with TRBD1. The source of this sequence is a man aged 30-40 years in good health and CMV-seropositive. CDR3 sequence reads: CARQGGSTDTQYF. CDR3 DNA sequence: TGTGCCAGACAGGGGGGTTCCACAGATACGCAGTATTTT.